The clone carrying this T cell receptor beta chain was counted at least ten times. TCRdb passed the RT-PCR reads through MiXCR, listing each CDR3 protein once. The sample yields almost 700,000 distinct CDR3 sequences, approximately 15% seen once. The clonotype comes from a female donor in good health, serving as a healthy control. Sequenced: memory CD4+ T cells from blood.

The CDR3 protein is CASSFIGQGLQSSYNEQFF. The CDR3 bases are TGTGCCAGCAGTTTTATAGGACAGGGGCTACAGAGCTCCTACAATGAGCAGTTCTTC. The gene calls are TRBV27 and TRBJ2-1; the match to TRBD1 covers 9 bases. Germline V lookup: CDR1 MNHEY, CDR2 SMNVEV (reference sequence). With V trimmed by 3 bases and J by 0 bases, 12 bases remained unmatched. The CDR3 covers 19 residues.